This T cell receptor beta chain appears in the sequencing data of a study of cytomegalovirus exposure and HLA in healthy donors. The PCR ran on 60 Vbeta and 13 Jbeta primers. The table came from immunoSEQ multiplex PCR; TCRdb's copy has only in-frame clones and leaves some out. The table records about 140,000 clones, roughly three quarters of them present only once. This TCR was sampled from a man aged 35 to 55 in good health and CMV-seronegative. The sequencing input was PBMCs.

As DNA, the CDR3 is TGTGCCAGCCTCGGGAGGAGGTACACTGAAGCTTTCTTT. It yields the protein CASLGRRYTEAFF. V is TRBV28 and J is TRBJ1-1; D uncertain. Between the trimmed V and J ends, which lost 8 bases and 3 bases, there was a span of 13 bases. This CDR3 is built from 13 residues. Germline V gene sequence: CDR1 MDHEN, CDR2 SYDVKM.